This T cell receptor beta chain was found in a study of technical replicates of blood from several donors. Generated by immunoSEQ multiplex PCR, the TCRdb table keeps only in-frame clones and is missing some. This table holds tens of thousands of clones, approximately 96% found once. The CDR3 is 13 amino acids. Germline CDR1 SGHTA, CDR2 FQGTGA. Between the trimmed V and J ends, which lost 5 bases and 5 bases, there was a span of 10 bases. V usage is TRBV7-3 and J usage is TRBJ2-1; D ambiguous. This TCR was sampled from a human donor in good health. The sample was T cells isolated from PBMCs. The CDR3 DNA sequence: TGTGCCAGCAGCGTTTACCCTAACAATGAGCAGTTCTTC. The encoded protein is CASSVYPNNEQFF.